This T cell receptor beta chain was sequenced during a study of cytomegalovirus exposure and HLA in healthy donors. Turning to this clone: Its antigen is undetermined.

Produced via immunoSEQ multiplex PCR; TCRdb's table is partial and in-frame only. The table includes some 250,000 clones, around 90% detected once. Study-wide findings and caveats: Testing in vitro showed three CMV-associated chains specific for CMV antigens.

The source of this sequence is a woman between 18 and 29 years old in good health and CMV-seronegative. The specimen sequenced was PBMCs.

The CDR3 DNA reads TGTGCCAGCAGCGTAGGGGGAGGGACGGAGACCCAGTACTTC. It specifies CASSVGGGTETQYF. This chain uses TRBV9 with TRBJ2-5; 7 nucleotides align to TRBD2. The germline V gene encodes CDR1 SGDLS and CDR2 YYNGEE. The CDR3 has 14 residues. J lost 5 bases, V lost 0 bases, and 4 bases had no gene match.